Reported below is one TCR beta chain. Its cognate antigen is unknown. The sample originates from a study of OX40 agonist ivuxolimab in advanced cancers. Study details: Every 2 weeks, patients got intravenous ivuxolimab at one of six dose levels (0.01-10 mg/kg). General study findings and limits: In CD8+ T cells, expanded clones were on average more numerous than in CD4+. By week 6 at 0.1 to 3.0 mg/kg, blood CD4+ and CD8+ T cells had expanded clonally.

No patient had autoimmune disease or received systemic immunosuppression. Libraries were prepared by immunoSEQ multiplex PCR; TCRdb keeps only in-frame clonotypes and omits some of them. The table includes under 85,000 clones, around four fifths detected once. This clonotype was sampled from an adult with an advanced solid tumor such as melanoma, head and neck, liver or kidney cancer. The specimen was CD4+ or CD8+ T cells sorted from blood, collected in a trial of the OX40 agonist ivuxolimab.

CDR3 coding DNA: TGCGCCAGCAGCCAAGATGGGAGGGGTGGCTACACCTTC. It codes for CASSQDGRGGYTF. The chain is built from TRBV4-3 and TRBJ1-2, with D maybe TRBD1 (5 bases). V was cut by 0 bases and J by 7 bases, with 9 bases left in between. Germline V gene data show CDR1 as LGHNA and CDR2 as YSLEER. The CDR3 is 13 amino acids.